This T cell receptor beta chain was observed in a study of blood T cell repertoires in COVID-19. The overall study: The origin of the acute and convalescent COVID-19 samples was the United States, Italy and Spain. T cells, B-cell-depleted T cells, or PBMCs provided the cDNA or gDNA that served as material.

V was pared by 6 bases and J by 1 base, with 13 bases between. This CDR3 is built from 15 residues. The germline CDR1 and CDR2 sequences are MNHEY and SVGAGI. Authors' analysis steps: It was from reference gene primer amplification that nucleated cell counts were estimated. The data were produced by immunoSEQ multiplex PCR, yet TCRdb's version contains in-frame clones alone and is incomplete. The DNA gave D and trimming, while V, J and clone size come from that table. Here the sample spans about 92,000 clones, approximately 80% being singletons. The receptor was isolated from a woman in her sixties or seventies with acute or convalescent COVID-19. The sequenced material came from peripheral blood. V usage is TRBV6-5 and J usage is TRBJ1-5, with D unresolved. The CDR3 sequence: CASSLSGGSNQPQHF. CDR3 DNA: TGTGCCAGCAGCTTAAGCGGAGGGAGCAATCAGCCCCAGCATTTT.